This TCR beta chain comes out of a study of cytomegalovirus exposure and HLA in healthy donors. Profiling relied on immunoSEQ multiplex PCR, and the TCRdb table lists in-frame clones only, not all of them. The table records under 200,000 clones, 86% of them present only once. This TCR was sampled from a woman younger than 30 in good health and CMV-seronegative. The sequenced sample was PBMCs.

For the CDR3, the DNA is TGTGCCAGTAGTATTTTAACCCTAACGGGGGCCAACGTCCTGACTTTC. Its protein product is CASSILTLTGANVLTF. This sequence joins TRBV19 and TRBJ2-6, with D uncertain. This CDR3 contains 16 residues. V gave up 3 bases and J gave up 4 bases, with 13 bases separating them. The germline V gene encodes CDR1 LNHDA and CDR2 SQIVND (reference sequence).